A single T cell receptor (beta chain) is shown here with its context. Its antigen is still unknown. No base quality information exists; no much larger clone differs at one position. CDR1 MDHEN and CDR2 SYDVKM are derived from the germline V gene. Trimming removed 6 bases from V and 5 bases from J; the gene matches leave 5 bases unexplained. From the cysteine up to the phenylalanine, the CDR3 has a length of 14 residues. The CDR3 DNA has 42 bases and is translated from base 1. The data stem from a study of vaccination effects on CD4 cells after COVID-19 (dated by TCRdb to the early 2020s). About the full investigation: To identify antigen-specific CD4+ T cell clonotypes by their expansion, the ViraFEST assay first stimulated PBMC with viral peptide pools and then applied TCR sequencing. Post-vaccine samples across the study were collected a median of 72 days after the second dose, with a range of 14 to 241. Some 2 million PBMC per well were cultured with 10 ug/ml peptides in IMDM containing 5% human AB serum, roughly 10 IU/ml IL-2 and gentamicin. SARS-CoV-2 spike-specific CD4+ TCR repertoires from before and after mRNA vaccination were compared in COVID-19 convalescent patients and in infection-naive vaccine recipients. Altogether, over 9 COVID-19 convalescent patients and a few SARS-CoV-2-naive healthy vaccine recipients made up the full study. Cultures from other donors in the study were sequenced using the Oncomine TCR Beta short-read assay on an Illumina iSeq 100. Overall study results and their limits: Among healthy vaccine recipients, nearly all vaccine-induced clones were SARS-CoV-2 mono-reactive, and only 1 of 255 was cross-reactive with common cold coronaviruses. Both infection-induced and vaccine-induced clones contracted markedly at late post-vaccination timepoints, which is consistent with waning T cell responses. Only a small number of convalescent patients were included, and no early post-infection timepoints were available, which limited the study.

After around 10 days of culture, CD4+ T cells were isolated with the EasySep CD4+ T cell isolation kit. Participants received two doses of either the BNT162b2 or the mRNA-1273 mRNA SARS-CoV-2 vaccine. The absence of prior SARS-CoV-2 infection in healthy vaccine recipients was confirmed by negative nucleocapsid antibodies before and after vaccination. On days 3 and 7, half of the culture medium was replaced with fresh IL-2-containing medium. Unless noted otherwise, every peptide stimulation condition was cultured in triplicate wells. PBMC were separated from whole blood using Ficoll-Paque Plus gradient centrifugation and were then either cryopreserved at -140C or used fresh. The QIAamp micro DNA kit was used to extract genomic DNA from the cultured CD4+ T cells. The library was built by means of the immunoSEQ multiplex PCR assay. DNA from the cultured, isolated CD4+ T cells was subjected to TCR beta CDR3 sequencing. Per the original workflow: Non-productive TCR sequences were removed and reads were trimmed to the CDR3 region, keeping CDR3s of at least 7 amino acids. Antigen-specific clonotypes were identified using the MANAFEST web app by comparison of expansion in peptide wells against reference cultures. To be called positive, a clone needed expansion at FDR<0.05 compared with the reference and with all other wells, an odds ratio greater than 5, and a frequency greater than 0.1% in two replicate wells. A clonotype was defined as cross-reactive if the clonotype was significantly expanded both in SARS-CoV-2 spike wells and in at least one common cold coronavirus spike condition. CDR3 similarity was assessed by Levenshtein distance using the stringdist R package, and unrooted trees were constructed with ape in R 3.6.1. TCRdb mirrors the immuneACCESS table, restricted to in-frame sequences. Some clones are absent from its copies; in checked studies, under half trace to an unresolved V gene, and the reason for the others is unknown. V and J calls plus clone size are reproduced from that table; the DNA served to infer D and trimming. A total of tens of thousands of clones appear in this sample, under 80% of them only once. The ten largest make up around 2.5% of the sample.

The chain was built from TRBV28 and TRBJ1-2; 11 central bases correspond to TRBD1. Sample: CD4+ T cells from PBMCs cultured without peptide, taken after COVID-19 vaccination. The source of this sequence is a human donor who received a COVID-19 vaccine. The nucleotide sequence reads TGTGCCAGCAGGGGGACAGGGGGAGGATATGGCTACACCTTC. It specifies CASRGTGGGYGYTF.